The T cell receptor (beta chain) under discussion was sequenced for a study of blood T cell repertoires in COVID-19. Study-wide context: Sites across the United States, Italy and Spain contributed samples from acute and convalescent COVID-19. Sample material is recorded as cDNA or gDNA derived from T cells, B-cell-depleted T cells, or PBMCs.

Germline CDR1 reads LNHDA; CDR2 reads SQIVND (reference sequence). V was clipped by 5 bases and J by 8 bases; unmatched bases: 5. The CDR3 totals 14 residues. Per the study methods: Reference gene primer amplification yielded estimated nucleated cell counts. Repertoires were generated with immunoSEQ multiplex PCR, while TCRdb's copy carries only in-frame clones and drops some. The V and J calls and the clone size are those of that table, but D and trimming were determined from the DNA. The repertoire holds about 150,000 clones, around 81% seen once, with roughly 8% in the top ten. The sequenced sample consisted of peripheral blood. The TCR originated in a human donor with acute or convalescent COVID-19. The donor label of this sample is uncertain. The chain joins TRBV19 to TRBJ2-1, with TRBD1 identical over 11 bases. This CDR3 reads CASSPSGQGDEQFF. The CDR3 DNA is TGTGCCAGTAGTCCTTCGGGACAGGGGGATGAGCAGTTCTTC.